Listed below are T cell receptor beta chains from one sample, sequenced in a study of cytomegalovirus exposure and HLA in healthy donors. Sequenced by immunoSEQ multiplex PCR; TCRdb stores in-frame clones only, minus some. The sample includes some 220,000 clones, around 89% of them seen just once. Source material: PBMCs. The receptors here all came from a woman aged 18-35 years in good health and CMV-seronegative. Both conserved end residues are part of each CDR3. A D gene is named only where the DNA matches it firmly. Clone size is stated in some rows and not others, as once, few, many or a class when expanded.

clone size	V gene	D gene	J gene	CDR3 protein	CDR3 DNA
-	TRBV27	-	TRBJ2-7	CASSWQGSYEQYF	TGTGCCAGCAGTTGGCAGGGTTCCTACGAGCAGTACTTC
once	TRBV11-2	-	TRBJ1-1	CASSLVPVNTEAFF	TGTGCCAGCAGCTTAGTTCCTGTGAACACTGAAGCTTTCTTT
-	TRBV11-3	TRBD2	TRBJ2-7	CASSPAGLAAYEQYF	TGTGCCAGCAGCCCAGCGGGACTAGCGGCCTACGAGCAGTACTTC
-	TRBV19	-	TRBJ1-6	CASNSQGRSPLHF	TGTGCCAGTAATTCGCAGGGAAGATCACCCCTCCACTTT
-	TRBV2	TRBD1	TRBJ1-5	CASSSRGTDHSNQPQHF	TGTGCCAGCAGCTCACGCGGGACAGACCATAGCAATCAGCCCCAGCATTTT
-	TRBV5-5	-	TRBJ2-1	CASSLGGAYNEQFF	TGTGCCAGCAGCTTAGGCGGGGCATACAATGAGCAGTTCTTC
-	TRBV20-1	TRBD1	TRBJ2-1	CSPQGWNEQFF	TGCAGTCCACAGGGGTGGAATGAGCAGTTCTTC
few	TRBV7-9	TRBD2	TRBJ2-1	CASRPRGLAGGPEFF	TGTGCCAGCAGACCGCGGGGACTAGCGGGAGGGCCAGAGTTCTTC
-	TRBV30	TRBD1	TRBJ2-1	CAWSSLYRGTGLYNEQFF	TGTGCCTGGAGTTCACTATATCGGGGGACAGGGTTATACAATGAGCAGTTCTTC
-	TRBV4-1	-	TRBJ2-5	CASSRRVPYSETQYF	TGCGCCAGCAGCCGCCGAGTCCCATATTCGGAGACCCAGTACTTC
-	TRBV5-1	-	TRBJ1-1	CASSGEGPEAFF	TGCGCCAGCAGCGGGGAGGGCCCTGAAGCTTTCTTT
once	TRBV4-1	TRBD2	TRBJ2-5	CASSRRLAGLETQYF	TGCGCCAGCAGCCGCAGACTAGCGGGGTTAGAGACCCAGTACTTC
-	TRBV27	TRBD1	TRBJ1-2	CASSLQRTGGYGYTF	TGTGCCAGCAGTTTACAGAGGACAGGAGGCTATGGCTACACCTTC
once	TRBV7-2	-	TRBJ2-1	CASSWDSPEQFF	TGTGCCAGCAGCTGGGACTCTCCTGAGCAGTTCTTC